This T cell receptor (beta chain) was obtained from a study of cytomegalovirus exposure and HLA in healthy donors. Germline V gene sequence: CDR1 LGHNA, CDR2 YSLEER. V dropped 1 base and J dropped 3; count of bases not matched to a gene: 5. The CDR3 totals 15 residues. Amplification used 60 Vbeta primers and 13 Jbeta primers. The protocol was immunoSEQ multiplex PCR, while the TCRdb copy is restricted to in-frame clones and leaves out a portion. Among approximately 200,000 clones listed, 65% to 80% were seen once. The gene calls are TRBV4-3 and TRBJ1-2; 7 positions match TRBD1. This sequence was found in a man aged 30 to 45 in good health and CMV-seropositive. The sequencing input was PBMCs. This CDR3 is CASSQGEGADYGYTF. DNA of the CDR3: TGCGCCAGCAGCCAAGGAGAGGGGGCAGACTATGGCTACACCTTC.